Shown below are 23 T cell receptor beta chains from a single sample sequenced in a study of T-cell reconstitution after alpha-beta-depleted transplantation in children. Unique molecular identifiers were used in preparing the TCRbeta library. Each CDR3 protein is one row after TCRdb ran MiXCR on the PCR reads. The sample yields a few hundred thousand distinct CDR3 sequences, around 12% seen once. Sequenced here: PBMCs from the stem cell graft donor, sampled from the stem cell graft. The receptors originated from a human donor who donated a stem cell graft to a child with combined immunodeficiency.

In its sample, this clonotype was seen many times. The chain carries TRBV18 and TRBJ2-5; D is possibly TRBD2 (6 bases). In germline, CDR1 is KGHSH, CDR2 LQKENI. V gave up 4 bases and J gave up 5 bases, with 17 bases separating them. This CDR3 is built from 15 residues. CDR3 in DNA: TGTGCCAGCTCACGCCGAGGAGGGGCAGAGGAGACCCAGTACTTC. Protein: CASSRRGGAEETQYF.

This clonotype was counted only a few times. This chain joins TRBV6-2 or TRBV6-3 and TRBJ2-1; 10 bases fit TRBD2. Germline V CDR1 and CDR2: MNHEY, SVGEGT. V dropped 6 bases and J dropped 7; count of bases not matched to a gene: 6. This CDR3 spans 14 amino acids. CDR3: CASRVSGRWNEQFF. The CDR3 DNA is TGTGCCAGCAGGGTTAGCGGGAGGTGGAATGAGCAGTTCTTC.

This sequence joins TRBV6-5 and TRBJ1-2; possibly TRBD1 for D (6 bases). V lost 0 bases, J lost 4 bases, and 15 bases lay in between. CDR3 length: 16 residues. Germline CDR1 and CDR2: MNHEY and SVGAGI. DNA for the CDR3: TGTGCCAGCAGTTACTCGAGCCAGGGGATTCCCTATGGCTACACCTTC. Amino acids: CASSYSSQGIPYGYTF.

This clonotype was counted many times. The genes are TRBV5-1 and TRBJ2-7, with D possibly TRBD1 on 6 matching bases. The CDR3 is 16 residues long. With 5 bases removed from V and 2 bases from J, the gap between germline ends came to 20 bases. The germline V gene encodes CDR1 SGHRS and CDR2 YFSETQ. The CDR3 reads CASSPLTGKVPYEQYF. CDR3 in DNA: TGCGCCAGCAGTCCCTTAACAGGGAAGGTCCCCTACGAGCAGTACTTC.

The chain recombines TRBV12-3 or TRBV12-4 with TRBJ2-7; possible D gene TRBD1, 6 bases. Trimming shortened V by 6 bases and J by 2 bases, and 23 bases separated the two germline ends. This CDR3 region has 17 residues. This chain's CDR3 is CASSCLLGTGWTYEQYF. The CDR3 nucleotides read TGTGCCAGCAGCTGCTTATTGGGTACAGGGTGGACCTACGAGCAGTACTTC.

The sample holds many counts of this clonotype. The chain links TRBV4-2 to TRBJ2-2; no clear D gene. Germline CDR1 LGHNA, CDR2 YNFKEQ. There are 14 residues in the CDR3. The ends were cut back, 0 bases at V and 6 bases at J, with 8 bases in the middle. The CDR3 is CASSQEFGPGELFF. The CDR3 nucleotides read TGTGCCAGCAGCCAAGAGTTCGGTCCCGGGGAGCTGTTTTTT.

The V gene is TRBV18, the J gene TRBJ2-7; D is ambiguous. The germline V gene encodes CDR1 KGHSH and CDR2 LQKENI. This CDR3 comprises 14 residues. V lost 5 bases and J 0 bases, leaving 11 bases between the germline ends. CDR3 protein: CASSARLNSYEQYF. The CDR3 DNA sequence: TGTGCCAGCTCAGCCCGGCTAAACTCCTACGAGCAGTACTTC.

This clonotype was recorded at least ten times. The J gene is TRBJ2-1, the V gene TRBV27, with D unresolved. The CDR3 has 14 residues. The germline gives CDR1 MNHEY, CDR2 SMNVEV (reference sequence). Trimming took off 5 bases at V and 2 bases at J, with 10 bases between the two ends. In nucleotides, the CDR3 is TGTGCCAGCAGTCTAGGTACCACCTACAATGAGCAGTTCTTC. Protein product: CASSLGTTYNEQFF.

A few counts support this clonotype. The gene calls are TRBV12-3 or TRBV12-4 and TRBJ2-5; D is perhaps TRBD2 (5 bases). CDR3 length equals 12 residues. Trimming pared 6 bases from V and 5 bases from J, leaving 10 bases between. The CDR3 here is CASRGRGETQYF. Written as DNA, the CDR3 is TGTGCCAGCAGGGGCCGCGGGGAGACCCAGTACTTC.

About this clonotype: It may be a read error: a sequence one base away is much more abundant. The chain employs TRBV6-2 or TRBV6-3 and TRBJ2-2; D is unclear. Germline CDR1 reads MNHEY; CDR2 reads SVGEGT. CDR3 size: 12 residues. Trimming cost V 5 bases and J 7 bases, with 8 bases left between them. The CDR3: CASSQVFGELFF. DNA for the CDR3: TGTGCCAGCAGTCAGGTTTTCGGGGAGCTGTTTTTT.

This rearrangement joins TRBV4-3 to TRBJ1-2, with D hard to call. Germline CDR1 and CDR2: LGHNA and YSLEER. The V end lost 1 base, the J end lost 5 bases, and 14 bases lay between the germline ends. This CDR3 contains 15 residues. In DNA, the CDR3 is TGCGCCAGCAGCCAAGCTGCCGGGAATGGGTATGGCTACACCTTC. This sequence encodes CASSQAAGNGYGYTF.

The rearrangement links TRBV20-1 to TRBJ2-2, with a possible D match to TRBD2 (6 bases). CDR1 and CDR2 (germline): DFQATT, SNEGSKA (reference sequence). Trimming removed 6 bases from V and 2 bases from J, with 13 bases in between. The CDR3 is made up of 14 amino acids. The CDR3 protein is CSAPLGGNTGELFF. The CDR3 DNA reads as TGCAGTGCCCCCCTGGGGGGTAACACCGGGGAGCTGTTTTTT.

The CDR3 coding sequence is TGTGCCAGCAGCTTAGCGTGGGTAGCTGAAGAGACCCAGTACTTC. Translating it yields CASSLAWVAEETQYF. The rearrangement uses TRBV7-9 and TRBJ2-5; D remains unclear. Germline CDR1 SEHNR, CDR2 FQNEAQ (reference sequence). The CDR3 sequence is 15 residues long. The ends were cut back, 0 bases at V and 3 bases at J, with 11 bases in the middle.

The gene calls are TRBV30 and TRBJ1-4, with 9 bases lining up with TRBD1. Germline loops: CDR1 GTSNPN, CDR2 SVGIG (reference sequence). The CDR3 extends over 14 amino acids. J was trimmed by 2 bases and V by 4 bases; bases with no gene match: 2. CDR3 DNA: TGTGCCTGGAAAGACAGGGGGACTAATGAAAAACTGTTTTTT. It codes for CAWKDRGTNEKLFF.

This clonotype was observed a handful of times. The chain joins TRBV6-1 to TRBJ2-7; 7 bases line up with TRBD2. The CDR3 is made up of 16 amino acids. With V trimmed by 5 bases and J by 2 bases, 12 bases remained unmatched. CDR1 MNHNS and CDR2 SASEGT come from the germline V gene. DNA for the CDR3: TGTGCCAGCAGTACCCTCCCACGGGAGGCTGCCTACGAGCAGTACTTC. Translated: CASSTLPREAAYEQYF.

This chain links TRBV12-3 or TRBV12-4 with TRBJ1-5; D not certain. Trimming removed 3 bases from V and 5 bases from J, with 11 bases in between. The CDR3 totals 14 residues. Written as DNA, the CDR3 is TGTGCCAGCAGTTTGACGGGGAACCATCAGCCCCAGCATTTT. Encoded protein: CASSLTGNHQPQHF.

V and J are TRBV5-1 and TRBJ2-1, with 8 bases lining up with TRBD1. CDR3 size: 17 residues. J gave up 6 bases and V 4 bases, and 15 bases lay outside the gene matches. Germline V gene data show CDR1 as SGHRS and CDR2 as YFSETQ. CDR3 loop: CASSPDLGQVVVNEQFF. Here the CDR3 DNA reads TGCGCCAGCAGCCCCGACCTGGGACAGGTGGTGGTCAATGAGCAGTTCTTC.

The chain employs TRBV7-9 and TRBJ2-1, with TRBD1 matching over 11 bases. CDR3 size: 16 residues. After removal of 4 bases from V and 6 bases from J, the junction contained 8 bases not matched to a gene. Germline lookup yields CDR1 SEHNR and CDR2 FQNEAQ (reference sequence). The CDR3, as DNA: TGTGCCAGCAGCTACACGGACAGGGGGCCGGGCAATGAGCAGTTCTTC. Protein product: CASSYTDRGPGNEQFF.

Ten or more counts support this clonotype. The chain recombines TRBV5-1 with TRBJ2-2; the match to TRBD2 covers 10 bases. Germline-derived CDR1 and CDR2 are SGHRS and YFSETQ. The J segment lost 3 bases and the V segment lost 2 bases, leaving 4 bases of the junction unmatched. The CDR3 totals 16 residues. The CDR3 region is CASSFSGGADTGELFF. CDR3 sequence (DNA): TGCGCCAGCAGCTTCAGCGGGGGGGCCGACACCGGGGAGCTGTTTTTT. Supplemented by reference TRBV5-1 and TRBJ2-2, the full variable domain reads KAGVTQTPRYLIKTRGQQVTLSCSPISGHRSVSWYQQTPGQGLQFLFEYFSETQRNKGNFPGRFSGRQFSNSRSEMNVSTLELGDSALYLCASSFSGGADTGELFFGEGSRLTVL.

In its sample, this clonotype was seen many times. The chain recombines TRBV9 with TRBJ2-3; D uncertain. CDR1 is SGDLS, CDR2 YYNGEE, per germline. The CDR3 is 13 amino acids. With 0 bases removed from V and 6 bases from J, the gap between germline ends came to 8 bases. DNA for the CDR3: TGTGCCAGCAGCGTAGAATCCGGGGATACGCAGTATTTT. This encodes CASSVESGDTQYF.

This clonotype was seen at least ten times. V gene TRBV12-3 or TRBV12-4 combines with J gene TRBJ2-1, with 10 bases identical to TRBD2. Trimming cost V 3 bases and J 0 bases; bases outside gene matches: 5. This CDR3 has 17 residues. This chain's CDR3 is CASSFPSSGSSYNEQFF. The CDR3 DNA reads TGTGCCAGCAGTTTTCCCTCTAGCGGGAGCTCCTACAATGAGCAGTTCTTC.

This clonotype was seen more than once but under ten times. The chain links TRBV12-3 or TRBV12-4 to TRBJ2-3; 7 bases are shared with TRBD2. The CDR3 totals 13 residues. V trimming: 5 bases; J trimming: 8 bases; junction bases outside the gene matches: 7. The CDR3 sequence: CASSTGGGSTQYF. In nucleotides, the CDR3 is TGTGCCAGCAGTACTGGGGGGGGGAGTACGCAGTATTTT.

The chain carries TRBV24-1 and TRBJ2-7; D gene ambiguous. CDR1 and CDR2 (germline): KGHDR, SFDVKD. The CDR3 contains 13 residues. V lost 2 bases to trimming and J lost 3 bases, with 7 bases between them. In nucleotides, the CDR3 is TGTGCCACCAGTGATTCGGCAGGCTACGAGCAGTACTTC. Translating gives CATSDSAGYEQYF.